These T cell receptor beta chains were read from a single sample in a study of Ad26.COV2.S vaccination and SARS-CoV-2 variants. This table comes from immunoSEQ multiplex PCR, and its TCRdb copy is limited to in-frame clones, with some not included. The data hold about 280,000 clones, with around 87% observed a single time. Sequencing used peripheral blood, obtained in a trial of Ad26.COV2.S vaccine versus placebo. Every receptor here comes from a person between 18 and 59 years old who received the Ad26.COV2.S COVID-19 vaccine or a placebo. The CDR3 runs from the conserved cysteine through the conserved F or W. Each record gives: clone size, D gene, J gene, V gene, CDR3 length, CDR3 protein, CDR3 DNA. D genes are given only for firm matches. Only part of the rows carry a size: once, few, many, or a class if the clone is expanded.

clone size: few
D gene: .
J gene: TRBJ1-6
V gene: TRBV14
CDR3 length: 16
CDR3 protein: CASSQRWTNYNSPLHF
CDR3 DNA: TGTGCCAGCAGCCAGCGGTGGACAAACTATAATTCACCCCTCCACTTT

clone size: .
D gene: .
J gene: TRBJ1-5
V gene: TRBV12-3/TRBV12-4
CDR3 length: 12
CDR3 protein: CASSLLREPQHF
CDR3 DNA: TGTGCCAGCAGTTTACTCCGGGAGCCCCAGCATTTT

clone size: .
D gene: .
J gene: TRBJ1-3
V gene: TRBV29-1
CDR3 length: 17
CDR3 protein: CSVEEVTATTSGNTIYF
CDR3 DNA: TGCAGCGTTGAAGAGGTGACAGCCACCACCTCTGGAAACACCATATATTTT

clone size: .
D gene: .
J gene: TRBJ2-7
V gene: TRBV10-3
CDR3 length: 12
CDR3 protein: CAISESFYEQYF
CDR3 DNA: TGTGCCATCAGTGAGTCTTTCTACGAGCAGTACTTC

clone size: once
D gene: .
J gene: TRBJ2-4
V gene: TRBV19
CDR3 length: 15
CDR3 protein: CASSVTSRGQNIQYF
CDR3 DNA: TGTGCCAGTAGTGTCACATCCAGGGGCCAAAACATTCAGTACTTC

clone size: .
D gene: TRBD1
J gene: TRBJ1-4
V gene: TRBV4-3
CDR3 length: 15
CDR3 protein: CASSRQGATNEKLFF
CDR3 DNA: TGCGCCAGCAGCCGACAGGGTGCAACTAATGAAAAACTGTTTTTT

clone size: .
D gene: .
J gene: TRBJ1-2
V gene: TRBV5-1
CDR3 length: 15
CDR3 protein: CASSLIEVSGDGYTF
CDR3 DNA: TGCGCCAGCAGCTTAATCGAAGTCTCCGGGGATGGCTACACCTTC

clone size: few
D gene: .
J gene: TRBJ1-3
V gene: TRBV4-3
CDR3 length: 17
CDR3 protein: CASSQEQWVSSGNTIYF
CDR3 DNA: TGCGCCAGCAGCCAAGAACAATGGGTTTCCTCTGGAAACACCATATATTTT

clone size: .
D gene: .
J gene: TRBJ2-1
V gene: TRBV20-1
CDR3 length: 11
CDR3 protein: CSARGVNEQFF
CDR3 DNA: TGCAGTGCTAGAGGGGTCAATGAGCAGTTCTTC

clone size: .
D gene: TRBD1
J gene: TRBJ1-3
V gene: TRBV7-9
CDR3 length: 16
CDR3 protein: CASSSDRVLSGNTIYF
CDR3 DNA: TGTGCCAGCAGCTCCGACAGGGTTCTCTCTGGAAACACCATATATTTT

clone size: .
D gene: .
J gene: TRBJ2-7
V gene: TRBV3-1/TRBV3-2
CDR3 length: 12
CDR3 protein: CASSQESRQQYF
CDR3 DNA: TGTGCCAGCAGCCAAGAAAGCCGCCAGCAGTACTTC

clone size: .
D gene: .
J gene: TRBJ2-6
V gene: TRBV11-1
CDR3 length: 13
CDR3 protein: CASRLSGANVLTF
CDR3 DNA: TGTGCCAGCAGACTATCTGGGGCCAACGTCCTGACTTTC

clone size: once
D gene: TRBD2
J gene: TRBJ2-3
V gene: TRBV9
CDR3 length: 15
CDR3 protein: CASSVGGGRTDTQYF
CDR3 DNA: TGTGCCAGCAGCGTAGGCGGGGGGCGCACAGATACGCAGTATTTT

clone size: .
D gene: .
J gene: TRBJ1-1
V gene: TRBV7-8
CDR3 length: 14
CDR3 protein: CASSYRARGTEAFF
CDR3 DNA: TGTGCCAGCAGCTACAGGGCGAGAGGCACTGAAGCTTTCTTT

clone size: .
D gene: .
J gene: TRBJ2-5
V gene: TRBV11-2
CDR3 length: 15
CDR3 protein: CASSLGRGWGETQYF
CDR3 DNA: TGTGCCAGCAGCTTGGGCAGGGGTTGGGGGGAGACCCAGTACTTC

clone size: once
D gene: .
J gene: TRBJ1-2
V gene: TRBV20-1
CDR3 length: 10
CDR3 protein: CSASNYGYTF
CDR3 DNA: TGCAGTGCTAGTAACTATGGCTACACCTTC

clone size: .
D gene: .
J gene: TRBJ2-3
V gene: TRBV7-8
CDR3 length: 17
CDR3 protein: CASSLGRVGAITDTQYF
CDR3 DNA: TGTGCCAGCAGCTTAGGCCGGGTGGGGGCTATCACAGATACGCAGTATTTT